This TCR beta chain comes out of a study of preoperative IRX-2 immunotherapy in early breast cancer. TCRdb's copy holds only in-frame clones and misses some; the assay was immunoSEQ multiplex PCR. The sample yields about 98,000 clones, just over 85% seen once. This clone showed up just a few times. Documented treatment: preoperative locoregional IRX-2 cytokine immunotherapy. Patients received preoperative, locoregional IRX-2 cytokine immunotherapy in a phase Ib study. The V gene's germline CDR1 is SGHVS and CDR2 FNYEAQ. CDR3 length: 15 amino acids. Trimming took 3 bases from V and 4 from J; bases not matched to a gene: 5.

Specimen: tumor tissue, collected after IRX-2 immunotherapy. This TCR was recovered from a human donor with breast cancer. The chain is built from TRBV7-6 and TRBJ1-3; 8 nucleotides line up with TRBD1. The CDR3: CASSLDRAFGNTIYF. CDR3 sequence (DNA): TGTGCCAGCAGCTTGGACAGGGCTTTCGGAAACACCATATATTTT. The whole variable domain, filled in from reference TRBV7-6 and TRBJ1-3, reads GAGVSQSPRYKVTKRGQDVALRCDPISGHVSLYWYRQALGQGPEFLTYFNYEAQQDKSGLPNDRFSAERPEGSISTLTIQRTEQRDSAMYRCASSLDRAFGNTIYFGEGSWLTVV.